A selection of T cell receptor beta chains follows, all from one sample in a study of blood T cell repertoires in COVID-19. Profiled with immunoSEQ multiplex PCR; TCRdb holds only in-frame clones, not every one. The data contain roughly 79,000 clones, 80% to 90% of them singletons. What was sequenced was peripheral blood. These receptor sequences come from a man aged 50-59 years with active COVID-19. CDR3s include the opening cysteine and the closing phenylalanine or tryptophan. The D gene is left open where the match is weak. The size of a clone is reported for some rows only, either as once, few or many, or as a class for expanded clones.

j_call	v_call	clone_size	d_call	cdr3_nt	cdr3_aa
TRBJ2-1	TRBV27	.	TRBD1	TGTGCCAGCAGTCCGCCCGGACAGGGTTCCCATGAGCAGTTCTTC	CASSPPGQGSHEQFF
TRBJ1-1	TRBV5-3	.	.	TGTGCCAGAAGCTTGGTGCCGGACGGACGCCTGCGGGGTTCTGAAGCTTTCTTT	CARSLVPDGRLRGSEAFF
TRBJ2-5	TRBV11-2	.	.	TGTGCCAGCAGCCCACGGGACGGGGGAGAGACCCAGTACTTC	CASSPRDGGETQYF
TRBJ2-1	TRBV28	.	.	TGTGCCAGCAGTTTCCGCTTTACCCCGCGCAATGAGCAGTTCTTC	CASSFRFTPRNEQFF
TRBJ1-1	TRBV18	.	.	TGTGCCAGCTCACCACGTACTAACACTGAAGCTTTCTTT	CASSPRTNTEAFF
TRBJ2-3	TRBV5-6	.	.	TGTGCCAGCAGCTTGGCGGTGCGGAAAGACACAGATACGCAGTATTTT	CASSLAVRKDTDTQYF
TRBJ1-5	TRBV27	.	.	TGTGCCAGCAGTTTAAGGGGTAATCAGCCCCAGCATTTT	CASSLRGNQPQHF
TRBJ2-1	TRBV28	.	.	TGTGCCAGCAGTTCGGACAACAATTCTGAGCAGTTCTTC	CASSSDNNSEQFF
TRBJ1-1	TRBV20-1	.	.	TGCAGTGCTACGGGGAACACTGAAGCTTTCTTT	CSATGNTEAFF
TRBJ2-7	TRBV24-1	.	.	TGTGCCCGGTCCTCCTACGAGCAGTACTTC	CARSSYEQYF
TRBJ2-5	TRBV9	.	.	TGTGCCAGCAGCTCAGGGGGGAACCAAGAGACCCAGTACTTC	CASSSGGNQETQYF
TRBJ1-4	TRBV30	.	.	TGTGCCTGGAGGAAGAATGGGGGGAATGAAAAACTGTTTTTT	CAWRKNGGNEKLFF
TRBJ1-2	TRBV2	.	.	TGTGCCAGCACTATGGAGTCCGGCTACACCTTC	CASTMESGYTF
TRBJ2-5	TRBV12-3/TRBV12-4	.	TRBD1	TGTGCCAGCAGTACGGGACAGTGGCAGTACTTC	CASSTGQWQYF
TRBJ2-7	TRBV7-2	.	TRBD2	TGTGCCAGCAGCTTAAGCTTCTTCGCGGGAGTTTACTACGAGCAGTACTTC	CASSLSFFAGVYYEQYF
TRBJ2-2	TRBV4-1	few	.	TGCGCCAGCAGCCAAGAATCTTCCGTCAGGTTTTCCGGGGAGCTGTTTTTT	CASSQESSVRFSGELFF
TRBJ1-4	TRBV5-1	once	.	TGCGCCAGCAGCTTGGCCGCCAGGGAAGCGACTAATGAAAAACTGTTTTTT	CASSLAAREATNEKLFF
TRBJ2-7	TRBV6-5	.	.	TGTGCCAGCAGTTACTCGTCTAGCCGGGCCTACGAGCAGTACTTC	CASSYSSSRAYEQYF
TRBJ1-2	TRBV6-5	.	.	TGTGCCACCCGTAAAGGGGCTGGCGGCTACACCTTC	CATRKGAGGYTF
TRBJ1-5	TRBV10-1	.	TRBD1	TGCGCCGGCAACAGGGGTGGTAAGGGAAATCAGCCCCAGCATTTT	CAGNRGGKGNQPQHF
TRBJ2-3	TRBV18	.	.	TGTGCCAGCTCACCAATACACAGCACAGATACGCAGTATTTT	CASSPIHSTDTQYF
TRBJ2-3	TRBV9	.	TRBD1	TGTGCCAGCAGCGTACGACAGGGGACCAACACAGATACGCAGTATTTT	CASSVRQGTNTDTQYF
TRBJ1-4	TRBV18	.	.	TGTGCCAGCTCACCAAGGGGCACTAATGAAAAACTGTTTTTT	CASSPRGTNEKLFF
TRBJ1-1	TRBV3-1/TRBV3-2	.	TRBD1	TGTGCCAGCAGCAGGACAGGGAAAAACACTGAAGCTTTCTTT	CASSRTGKNTEAFF
TRBJ2-7	TRBV9	few	.	TGTGCCAGCAGCCCCTCGGGAGTCTCCTACGAGCAGTACTTC	CASSPSGVSYEQYF
TRBJ1-2	TRBV9	.	.	TGTGCCAGCAGCGCCCCGGGAGGGCGGGGCTACACCTTC	CASSAPGGRGYTF
TRBJ2-5	TRBV15	.	.	TGTGCCACCAGCAGCCCGGCAGCCGGGCAAGAGACCCAGTACTTC	CATSSPAAGQETQYF
TRBJ1-2	TRBV2	.	.	TGTGCCAGCAGTGATCTGACAGATATTGACTATGGCTACACCTTC	CASSDLTDIDYGYTF
TRBJ2-5	TRBV27	.	TRBD1	TGTGCCAGCAGTACCGGGACAGGGGGCGCAGAGACCCAGTACTTC	CASSTGTGGAETQYF
TRBJ1-2	TRBV6-5	.	TRBD1	TGTGCCAGCAGAGATCCACAGGGGGCGCGGGGCTACACCTTC	CASRDPQGARGYTF
TRBJ1-5	TRBV6-5	.	TRBD1	TGTGCCAGCAGGACGGACAGGACCCAGCCCCAGCATTTT	CASRTDRTQPQHF
TRBJ2-7	TRBV14	.	.	TGTGCCAGCAGCCAAGATTGGGGGGACTACGAGCAGTACTTC	CASSQDWGDYEQYF
TRBJ2-1	TRBV6-4	.	.	TGTGCCAGCAGTGACCCGGACTACAACTACAATGAGCAGTTCTTC	CASSDPDYNYNEQFF
TRBJ2-1	TRBV10-3	.	TRBD2	TGTGCCATCACTAGCGGCTACAATGAGCAGTTCTTC	CAITSGYNEQFF
TRBJ1-4	TRBV18	.	.	TGTGCCAGCTCACCACCTGTGGTTCAGGGAGGCTTTGGAAAACTGTTTTTT	CASSPPVVQGGFGKLFF
TRBJ2-3	TRBV7-6	.	TRBD2	TGTGCCAGCAGCTTAGGGGCGGGAGGATGGACAGATACGCAGTATTTT	CASSLGAGGWTDTQYF
TRBJ1-2	TRBV5-8	.	.	TGTGCCAGCAGCTCCGCGATTAACTATGGCTACACCTTC	CASSSAINYGYTF
TRBJ2-1	TRBV7-9	.	TRBD2	TGTGCCAGCAGCTCCCTCGGGGGCGGGAGGATTGAGCAGTTCTTC	CASSSLGGGRIEQFF
TRBJ2-1	TRBV10-3	.	.	TGTGCCATCAGGAGCGGAGGAGGGAATGAGCAGTTCTTC	CAIRSGGGNEQFF
TRBJ2-5	TRBV7-3	.	.	TGTGCCAGCAGCTTAGGTGAAGGGGTGAGAGAGACCCAGTACTTC	CASSLGEGVRETQYF
TRBJ1-4	TRBV19	.	.	TGTGCCAGTAGCCCGGTAGAGGGATCTAATGAAAAACTGTTTTTT	CASSPVEGSNEKLFF
TRBJ2-3	TRBV2	.	.	TGTGCCAGCCTCGTAGTCGATACGCAGTATTTT	CASLVVDTQYF
TRBJ2-7	TRBV9	once	TRBD2	TGTGCCAGCAGCGTAGATCACACTAGCGGGGGCCACCCCTACGAGCAGTACTTC	CASSVDHTSGGHPYEQYF
TRBJ1-2	TRBV19	.	.	TGTGCCAGTTCTACAGGAATCCCCGATGGCTACACCTTC	CASSTGIPDGYTF
TRBJ1-4	TRBV28	.	TRBD1	TGTGCCAGCAGCCTGGACAGGGGATACGAAAAACTGTTTTTT	CASSLDRGYEKLFF
TRBJ1-2	TRBV6-4	.	.	TGTGCCAGCAGTCCCCGCAGGAGGGGCGGTGTCGATGGCTACACCTTC	CASSPRRRGGVDGYTF
TRBJ2-3	TRBV7-2	.	TRBD2	TGTGCCAGCAGCCCCGGGACTAGCCCAGATACGCAGTATTTT	CASSPGTSPDTQYF
TRBJ1-5	TRBV6-2/TRBV6-3	.	TRBD1	TGTGCCAGCAGTTACTCGGCCAGGGGGGATCAGCCCCAGCATTTT	CASSYSARGDQPQHF
TRBJ1-1	TRBV3-1/TRBV3-2	.	.	TGTGCCAGCAGCCAGCTAAAACAGGGTGAAGCTTTCTTT	CASSQLKQGEAFF
TRBJ2-3	TRBV19	.	.	TGTGCCAGTAGTATAGGAGGCTTCACAGATACGCAGTATTTT	CASSIGGFTDTQYF
TRBJ1-5	TRBV28	.	.	TGTGCCAGCAGGCCGCAGGGAGGGTACAATCAGCCCCAGCATTTT	CASRPQGGYNQPQHF
TRBJ1-2	TRBV3-1/TRBV3-2	.	.	TGTGCCAGCAGCCTAGGGGACTATGGCTACACCTTC	CASSLGDYGYTF
TRBJ1-6	TRBV5-1	once	.	TGCGCCAGCAGCTTAGAACTTCGGAATTCACCCCTCCACTTT	CASSLELRNSPLHF
TRBJ1-2	TRBV5-1	.	.	TGCGCCAGCAGCCGGGAGGTGGCGAGCTATGGCTACACCTTC	CASSREVASYGYTF
TRBJ1-1	TRBV11-2	.	.	TGTGCCAGCAGCTTAGATCCGGGGGTGAGGGCTGAAGCTTTCTTT	CASSLDPGVRAEAFF
TRBJ1-6	TRBV18	.	TRBD1	TGTGCCAGCTCACCTTCGCTCCGGGACAGGGAATTTAGCTCCTATAATTCACCCCTCCACTTT	CASSPSLRDREFSSYNSPLHF
TRBJ2-5	TRBV5-8	.	TRBD1	TGTGCCAGCAGCCGACAGGGGGCCCAAGAGACCCAGTACTTC	CASSRQGAQETQYF
TRBJ2-1	TRBV28	.	TRBD1	TGTGCCAGCCTCTCCGAGGAGGGACAGGCTTTTTCGGATGAGCAGTTCTTC	CASLSEEGQAFSDEQFF
TRBJ1-1	TRBV6-5	.	TRBD1	TGTGCCAGCAGTTCGCCGACAGGGGGCAAGAATGAAGCTTTCTTT	CASSSPTGGKNEAFF